Below, 27 T cell receptor beta chains from the same sample are listed, as sequenced in a study of high-grade serous ovarian cancer treatment subgroups. The assay was immunoSEQ multiplex PCR, and TCRdb's table has in-frame clones only and misses some. The sample has 11,000 or so clones; under 85% are singletons. The tumor samples were collected prior to definitive surgery or chemotherapy. The sequencing sample was made of tumor tissue. These receptors were taken from a human donor with high-grade serous ovarian cancer.

The CDR3 here is CAWSPRTGIRFYEQYF. The DNA of the CDR3 is TGTGCCTGGAGTCCCCGGACAGGAATACGTTTCTACGAGCAGTACTTC. The rearrangement joins TRBV30 to TRBJ2-7; 7 nucleotides match TRBD1. The CDR3 length is 16 residues. Germline V lookup: CDR1 GTSNPN, CDR2 SVGIG (reference sequence). V lost 2 bases to trimming and J lost 3 bases; unmatched junction nucleotides: 13.

This clone was counted only a few times. The gene calls are TRBV5-4 and TRBJ2-7, with D possibly TRBD1 on 5 matching bases. From germline, CDR1 is SGHNT and CDR2 YYREEE (reference sequence). The V and J ends lost 7 bases and 1 base respectively, with 9 bases between them. CDR3 length: 12 residues. The CDR3 loop is CASSAGSYEQYF. CDR3 nucleotide sequence: TGTGCCAGCTCCGCAGGGTCCTACGAGCAGTACTTC.

The chain links TRBV13 to TRBJ2-2; 7 bases align to TRBD1. V was pared by 5 bases and J by 6 bases, with 12 bases of the junction left unmatched. The germline gives CDR1 PRHDT, CDR2 FYEKMQ (reference sequence). The CDR3 runs to 16 residues. The CDR3 region is CASSPRTGGLAGELFF. CDR3 nucleotides: TGTGCCAGCAGCCCCAGGACAGGCGGACTCGCCGGGGAGCTGTTTTTT.

The gene calls are TRBV2 and TRBJ2-7; 14 nucleotides align to TRBD2. This CDR3 is built from 16 residues. The ends lost 6 bases at V and 1 base at J; junction bases unmatched: 5. Germline values: CDR1 SNHLY, CDR2 FYNNEI. The CDR3 loop is CASSGTSGRLSYEQYF. CDR3 nucleotide sequence: TGTGCCAGCAGCGGGACTAGCGGGAGATTGTCCTACGAGCAGTACTTC.

V is TRBV5-1 and J is TRBJ2-1; D may be TRBD1 (5 bases). The CDR3 has 17 residues. Germline V CDR1 and CDR2: SGHRS, YFSETQ. V lost 3 bases and J lost 0, with 16 bases in between. The CDR3 bases are TGCGCCAGCAGCTCTCAGGGCCCCATGAGCTCCTACAATGAGCAGTTCTTC. It is translated as CASSSQGPMSSYNEQFF.

The J gene is TRBJ2-6, the V gene TRBV30, with D perhaps TRBD1 or TRBD2 (5 bases each). This CDR3 spans 17 amino acids. Germline CDR1 is GTSNPN and CDR2 is SVGIG (reference sequence). V shed 3 bases and J shed 0 bases, with 15 bases lying between them. The CDR3 DNA reads TGTGCCTGGAGGAGGGGACGAATCAGCTCTGGGGCCAACGTCCTGACTTTC. Its translation is CAWRRGRISSGANVLTF.

The V call is TRBV2, the J call TRBJ1-2; D is unresolved. V lost 7 bases, J lost 2 bases, and 8 bases lay in between. CDR3 size: 12 residues. The germline V gene encodes CDR1 SNHLY and CDR2 FYNNEI. The CDR3: CASMRENYGYTF. CDR3 nucleotide sequence: TGTGCCAGCATGCGCGAAAACTATGGCTACACCTTC.

This sequence joins TRBV6-1 and TRBJ1-2; D is unresolved. Germline CDR1 is MNHNS and CDR2 is SASEGT. Trimming stripped 3 bases from V and 3 bases from J, with 11 bases between. CDR3 size: 14 residues. CDR3 nucleotides: TGTGCCAGCAGTGATGCGAGAGTCTACTATGGCTACACCTTC. Amino acids: CASSDARVYYGYTF.

V gene TRBV2 combines with J gene TRBJ2-5; D gene ambiguous. Gene TRBJ2-7 matches the end of the DNA better, so the J call may be wrong. The CDR3 is made up of 13 amino acids. Per the germline V gene, CDR1 is SNHLY and CDR2 is FYNNEI. CDR3 bases: TGTGCCAGCAGCAGAACAGAAGTCTCCGAGCAGTACTTC. Protein product: CASSRTEVSEQYF.

The genes are TRBV9 and TRBJ2-5; 8 nucleotides agree with TRBD2. The CDR3 contains 15 residues. The germline V gene encodes CDR1 SGDLS and CDR2 YYNGEE. Trimming took 0 bases from V and 2 from J; bases not matched to a gene: 3. The DNA for the CDR3 is TGTGCCAGCAGCGTAGGACTAGCGCTACAAGAGACCCAGTACTTC. It specifies CASSVGLALQETQYF.

The J gene is TRBJ1-5, the V gene TRBV28; 7 nucleotides match TRBD1. Germline CDR1 is MDHEN and CDR2 is SYDVKM. This CDR3 has 16 residues. V lost 6 bases, J lost 0 bases, and 8 bases stayed unmatched. The CDR3 spells CASRVGNRGSNQPQHF. The CDR3, as DNA: TGTGCCAGCAGGGTAGGGAACAGGGGTAGCAATCAGCCCCAGCATTTT. The complete variable domain, with remaining parts taken from reference TRBV28 and TRBJ1-5, reads DVKVTQSSRYLVKRTGEKVFLECVQDMDHENMFWYRQDPGLGLRLIYFSYDVKMKEKGDIPEGYSVSREKKERFSLILESASTNQTSMYLCASRVGNRGSNQPQHFGDGTRLSIL.

Relative to its sample, this clone is large. CDR3 nucleotide sequence: TGCGCCAGCAGCTTGGCCGGTGGGAGAAGCAGAGAGACCCAGTACTTC. Translated: CASSLAGGRSRETQYF. The chain recombines TRBV5-1 with TRBJ2-5; possible D gene TRBD2, 5 bases. The germline V gene encodes CDR1 SGHRS and CDR2 YFSETQ. V was trimmed by 0 bases and J by 4 bases, leaving 16 bases between them. The CDR3 consists of 16 residues.

The chain is built from TRBV27 and TRBJ1-5, with D perhaps TRBD1 (5 bases). The CDR3 consists of 20 residues. The germline V gene has CDR1 MNHEY and CDR2 SMNVEV (reference sequence). V shed 7 bases and J shed 0 bases, with 28 bases lying between them. CDR3 nucleotides: TGTGCCAGCATTCTGAACCGGGACTCCGATGGGAGGGATAGCAATCAGCCCCAGCATTTT. This sequence encodes CASILNRDSDGRDSNQPQHF.

The gene calls are TRBV7-3 and TRBJ2-1, with 8 bases fitting TRBD2. This CDR3 is 16 amino acids long. V lost 0 bases and J lost 7; bases outside the gene matches: 8. Germline V gene data show CDR1 as SGHTA and CDR2 as FQGTGA. The DNA of the CDR3 is TGTGCCAGCAGCTTAACGAGCTTAGCGGGGAGGAATGAGCAGTTCTTC. Protein product: CASSLTSLAGRNEQFF. Drawing the rest from reference TRBV7-3 and TRBJ2-1, the complete variable domain is GAGVSQTPSNKVTEKGKYVELRCDPISGHTALYWYRQSLGQGPEFLIYFQGTGAADDSGLPNDRFFAVRPEGSVSTLKIQRTERGDSAVYLCASSLTSLAGRNEQFFGPGTRLTVL.

The rearrangement links TRBV2 to TRBJ1-1; 9 bases align to TRBD1. The junction had 10 bases not matched to a gene; V was cut back by 8 bases and J by 0 bases. The CDR3 extends over 16 amino acids. The germline V gene encodes CDR1 SNHLY and CDR2 FYNNEI. The CDR3 region has the DNA TGTGCCAGCGGGGGGACAGGGCAAAATTTGAACACTGAAGCTTTCTTT. Translating gives CASGGTGQNLNTEAFF.

The chain employs TRBV4-1 and TRBJ2-5; a possible D gene is TRBD1 (6 bases). CDR3 length equals 13 residues. V was pared by 3 bases and J by 4 bases, with 9 bases between. Per germline, CDR1 MGHRA and CDR2 YSYEKL. CDR3 nucleotide sequence: TGCGCCAGCAGCCAGACCAGGGGAGAGACCCAGTACTTC. Translating gives CASSQTRGETQYF.

This chain links TRBV6-5 with TRBJ2-7; the D gene is possibly TRBD1 (5 bases). The V gene's germline CDR1 is MNHEY and CDR2 SVGAGI. The CDR3 is made up of 14 amino acids. The V gene lost 6 bases and the J gene lost 1 base, with 13 bases spanning the gap. The CDR3 DNA reads as TGTGCCAGCAGGGTCAGGGTGAGATCCTACGAGCAGTACTTC. Translating gives CASRVRVRSYEQYF.

The rearrangement uses TRBV19 and TRBJ2-1; TRBD1 aligns across 9 bases. Germline assignment: CDR1 LNHDA and CDR2 SQIVND (reference sequence). The CDR3 contains 15 residues. J gave up 2 bases and V 5 bases, and 4 bases lay outside the gene matches. CDR3 bases: TGTGCCAGTAGTCAACAGGGGGCCACCTACAATGAGCAGTTCTTC. This encodes CASSQQGATYNEQFF.

The V gene is TRBV19, the J gene TRBJ2-7; D may be TRBD1 (5 bases). V gave up 5 bases and J gave up 4 bases, with 12 bases separating them. The CDR3 is 13 amino acids. Per germline, CDR1 LNHDA and CDR2 SQIVND (reference sequence). Written as DNA, the CDR3 is TGTGCCAGTAGTCGCGGCAGGGATTACGAGCAGTACTTC. Encoded protein: CASSRGRDYEQYF.

This clone was seen a few times. V gene TRBV7-9 combines with J gene TRBJ1-2; D possibly corresponds to TRBD1 (6 bases). V lost 3 bases, J lost 3 bases, and 14 bases lay in between. Germline assignment: CDR1 SEHNR and CDR2 FQNEAQ (reference sequence). The CDR3 consists of 15 residues. CDR3 bases: TGTGCCAGCAGCTTGGGGGGCCCTCGTGACTATGGCTACACCTTC. This codes for CASSLGGPRDYGYTF.

J is TRBJ2-3 and V is TRBV5-4, with D uncertain. Germline CDR1 reads SGHNT; CDR2 reads YYREEE (reference sequence). The V end lost 0 bases, the J end lost 4 bases, and 15 bases lay between the germline ends. The length of the CDR3 is 16 residues. The chain's CDR3 is CASSLAGSPEADTQYF. CDR3 coding DNA: TGTGCCAGCAGCTTGGCCGGTAGCCCCGAGGCAGATACGCAGTATTTT.

The J gene is TRBJ1-1, the V gene TRBV9, with 7 bases fitting TRBD1. CDR3 length: 16 amino acids. Losses at the gene ends were 4 bases for V and 0 bases for J; bases not matched to a gene: 9. From germline, CDR1 is SGDLS and CDR2 YYNGEE. CDR3 protein: CASSPRQGFMNTEAFF. The DNA for the CDR3 is TGTGCCAGCAGCCCGCGACAGGGCTTCATGAACACTGAAGCTTTCTTT.

The chain couples TRBV6-1 to TRBJ2-3; TRBD2 aligns across 12 bases. Germline CDR1 reads MNHNS; CDR2 reads SASEGT. V lost 4 bases to trimming and J lost 7 bases; unmatched junction nucleotides: 3. This CDR3 spans 14 amino acids. CDR3 coding DNA: TGTGCCAGCAGTGGGGGACTAGCGGGCTATACGCAGTATTTT. Amino acids: CASSGGLAGYTQYF.

This chain connects TRBV5-1 to TRBJ2-5; D is undetermined. Per the germline V gene, CDR1 is SGHRS and CDR2 is YFSETQ. The germline V and J ends were trimmed by 4 bases and 5 bases, with 18 bases remaining between them. This CDR3 region has 15 residues. The chain's CDR3 is CASSPLAGFPETQYF. CDR3 bases: TGCGCCAGCAGCCCCCTGGCCGGTTTTCCGGAGACCCAGTACTTC.

The V gene is TRBV7-9, the J gene TRBJ2-5; weak D call: TRBD2 (6 bases). Between the trimmed V and J ends, which lost 5 bases and 1 base, there was a span of 11 bases. Germline lookup yields CDR1 SEHNR and CDR2 FQNEAQ (reference sequence). The CDR3 runs to 14 residues. CDR3 amino acids: CASSLLAVQETQYF. The CDR3 region has the DNA TGTGCCAGCAGCCTCTTAGCGGTCCAAGAGACCCAGTACTTC.

The genes are TRBV7-2 and TRBJ2-7; D is unresolved. CDR3 length equals 15 residues. Germline V CDR1 and CDR2: SGHTA, FQGNSA. V gave up 3 bases and J gave up 4 bases, with 16 bases separating them. The CDR3 reads CASSFAAAGGYEQYF. Here the CDR3 DNA reads TGTGCCAGCAGCTTTGCGGCGGCAGGCGGTTACGAGCAGTACTTC.

CDR3 DNA: TGTGCCAGCAGTGCGACGACAGGGCCTGGAAACACCATATATTTT. This translates into CASSATTGPGNTIYF. The chain couples TRBV27 to TRBJ1-3, with TRBD1 matching over 7 bases. This CDR3 spans 15 amino acids. The germline CDR1 and CDR2 sequences are MNHEY and SMNVEV (reference sequence). Trimming at V came to 5 bases and at J to 2 bases, leaving 6 bases not matched to a gene.